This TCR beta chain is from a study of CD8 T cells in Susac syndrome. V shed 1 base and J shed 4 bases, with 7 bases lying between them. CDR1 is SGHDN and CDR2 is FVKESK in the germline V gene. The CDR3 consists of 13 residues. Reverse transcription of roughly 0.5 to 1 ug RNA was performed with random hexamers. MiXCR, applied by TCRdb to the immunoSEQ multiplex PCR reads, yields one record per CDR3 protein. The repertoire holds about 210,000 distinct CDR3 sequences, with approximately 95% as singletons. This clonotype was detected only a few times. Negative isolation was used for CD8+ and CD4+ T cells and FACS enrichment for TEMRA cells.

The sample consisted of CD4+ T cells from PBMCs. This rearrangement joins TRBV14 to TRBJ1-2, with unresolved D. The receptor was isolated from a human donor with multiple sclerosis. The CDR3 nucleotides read TGTGCCAGCAGCCAAGGTTCGGGCTATGGCTACACCTTC. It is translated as CASSQGSGYGYTF.